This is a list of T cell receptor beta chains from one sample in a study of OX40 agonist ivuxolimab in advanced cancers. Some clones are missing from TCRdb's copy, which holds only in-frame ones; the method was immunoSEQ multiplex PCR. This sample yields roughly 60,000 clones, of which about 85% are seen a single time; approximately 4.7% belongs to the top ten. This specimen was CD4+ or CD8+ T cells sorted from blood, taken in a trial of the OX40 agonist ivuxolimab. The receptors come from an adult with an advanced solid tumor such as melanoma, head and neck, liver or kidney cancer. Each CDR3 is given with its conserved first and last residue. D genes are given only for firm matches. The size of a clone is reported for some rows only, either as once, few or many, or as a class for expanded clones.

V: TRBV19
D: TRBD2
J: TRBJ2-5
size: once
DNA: TGTGCCAGTAGCCGTGAGGGAGGGCTGGGGGAGACCCAGTACTTC
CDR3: CASSREGGLGETQYF

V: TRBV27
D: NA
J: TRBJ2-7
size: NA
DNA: TGTGCCAGCAGTACCTACAGGGTTGGCAACGAGCAGTACTTC
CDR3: CASSTYRVGNEQYF

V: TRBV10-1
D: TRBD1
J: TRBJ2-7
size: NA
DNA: TGCGCCAGCAGTGAGGACAGGGCCTACTACGAGCAGTACTTC
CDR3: CASSEDRAYYEQYF

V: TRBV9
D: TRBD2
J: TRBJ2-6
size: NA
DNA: TGTGCCAGCAGCGTAGGCCTAGCGGGAGGCGCACTCTCTGGGGCCAACGTCCTGACTTTC
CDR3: CASSVGLAGGALSGANVLTF

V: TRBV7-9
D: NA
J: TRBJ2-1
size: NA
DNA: TGTGCCAGCAGCTTAAACTTTGGGCAGGAGTACAATGAGCAGTTCTTC
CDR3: CASSLNFGQEYNEQFF

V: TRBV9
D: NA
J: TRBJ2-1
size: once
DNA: TGTGCCAGCAGCGTAGATGGGGCAGATAGTTACAATGAGCAGTTCTTC
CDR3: CASSVDGADSYNEQFF

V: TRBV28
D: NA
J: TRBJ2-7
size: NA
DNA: TGTGCCAGCGGAAACTACGAGCAGTACTTC
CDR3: CASGNYEQYF

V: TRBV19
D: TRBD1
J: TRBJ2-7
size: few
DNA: TGTGCCAGTAGTATAGCAGGGACAGGGTACCACGAGCAGTACTTC
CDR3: CASSIAGTGYHEQYF

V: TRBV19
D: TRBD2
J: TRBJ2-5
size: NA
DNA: TGTGCCAGTAGTATAGCCTGGACTAGTAGCGAGACCCAGTACTTC
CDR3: CASSIAWTSSETQYF

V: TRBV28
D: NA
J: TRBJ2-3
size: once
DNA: TGTGCCAGCAGTAGAATACTAGCACGCCTAGGGGATACGCAGTATTTT
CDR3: CASSRILARLGDTQYF

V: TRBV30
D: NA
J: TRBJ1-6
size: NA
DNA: TGTGCCTGGAGTAAGGGGGACGGGGCCCTCCACTTT
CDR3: CAWSKGDGALHF

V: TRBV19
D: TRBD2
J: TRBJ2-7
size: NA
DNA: TGTGCCAGTAGTTTCCGGTCGAGCGGGAGAAATGACGAGCAGTACTTC
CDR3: CASSFRSSGRNDEQYF

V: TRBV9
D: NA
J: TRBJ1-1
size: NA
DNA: TGTGCCAGCAGCGAGGGGGTGGCTTACACTGAAGCTTTCTTT
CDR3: CASSEGVAYTEAFF

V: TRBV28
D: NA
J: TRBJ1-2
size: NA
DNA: TGTGCCAGCAGTTTAGGCACAGAGACCTTTTATGGCTACACCTTC
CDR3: CASSLGTETFYGYTF

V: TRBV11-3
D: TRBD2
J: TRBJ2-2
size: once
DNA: TGTGCCAGCAGCCTTAGCGGGAGCAACACCGGGGAGCTGTTTTTT
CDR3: CASSLSGSNTGELFF

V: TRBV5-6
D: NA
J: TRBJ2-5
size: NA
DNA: TGTGCCAGCAGCTTGGAGGCTACACTTCAGTACTTC
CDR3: CASSLEATLQYF

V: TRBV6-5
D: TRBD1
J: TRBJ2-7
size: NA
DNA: TGTGCCAGCAGTGTCTTAGGGACAGAATACGAGCAGTACTTC
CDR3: CASSVLGTEYEQYF

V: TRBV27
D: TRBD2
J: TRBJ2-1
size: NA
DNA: TGTGCCAGCAGAAGTATAGCGGGAGGTGTAAATGAGCAGTTCTTC
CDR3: CASRSIAGGVNEQFF

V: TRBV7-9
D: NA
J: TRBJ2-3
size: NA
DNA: TGTGCCAGCAGCCTACTTGGAGATACGCAGTATTTT
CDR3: CASSLLGDTQYF

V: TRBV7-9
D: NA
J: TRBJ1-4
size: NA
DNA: TGTGCCAGCAGCTTATGGACGCGAGAAAAACTGTTTTTT
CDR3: CASSLWTREKLFF

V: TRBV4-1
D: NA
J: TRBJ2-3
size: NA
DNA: TGCGCCAGCAGCCGGGTCGGCGGAGATACGCAGTATTTT
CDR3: CASSRVGGDTQYF

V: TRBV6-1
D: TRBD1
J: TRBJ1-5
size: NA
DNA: TGTGCCAGCAGTGAACTGGACAGGGGCAATCAGCCCCAGCATTTT
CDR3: CASSELDRGNQPQHF

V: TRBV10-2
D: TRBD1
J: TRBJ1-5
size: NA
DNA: TGCGCCAGCAGTGAGGAGACAGGGTTCAATCAGCCCCAGCATTTT
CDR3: CASSEETGFNQPQHF

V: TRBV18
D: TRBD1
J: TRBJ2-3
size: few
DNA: TGTGCCAGCTCACCAACAACAGGGACAGGAGATACGCAGTATTTT
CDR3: CASSPTTGTGDTQYF

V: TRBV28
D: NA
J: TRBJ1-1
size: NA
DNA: TGTGCCAGCAGTTTTTTTGATATTAAGAACACTGAAGCTTTCTTT
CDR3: CASSFFDIKNTEAFF

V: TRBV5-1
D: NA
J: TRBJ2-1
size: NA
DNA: TGCGCCAGCAGCTTGGCCCTGGAGGGGACGGGTGCCTACAATGAGCAGTTCTTC
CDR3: CASSLALEGTGAYNEQFF

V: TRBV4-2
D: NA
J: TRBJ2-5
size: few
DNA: TGTGCCAGCAGCCAAGGCCGCACTACTAGCCGGGAGACCCAGTACTTC
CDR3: CASSQGRTTSRETQYF

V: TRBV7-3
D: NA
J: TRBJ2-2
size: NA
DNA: TGTGCCAGCAGCTTAGGGGGTAAGGGTGCGGAGGGGAACACCGGGGAGCTGTTTTTT
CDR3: CASSLGGKGAEGNTGELFF

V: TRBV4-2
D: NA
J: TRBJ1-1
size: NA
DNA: TGTGCCAGCAGCCAAGAAGCACACAGGCAGAGGGGTACTGAAGCTTTCTTT
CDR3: CASSQEAHRQRGTEAFF

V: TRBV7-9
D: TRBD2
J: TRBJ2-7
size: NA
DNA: TGTGCCAGCAGCTCCCCTAGCGGGAGTAGGTACGAGCAGTACTTC
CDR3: CASSSPSGSRYEQYF

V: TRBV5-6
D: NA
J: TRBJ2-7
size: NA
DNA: TGTGCCAGCAGCCCCTTCGACACCCCCTACGAGCAGTACTTC
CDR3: CASSPFDTPYEQYF

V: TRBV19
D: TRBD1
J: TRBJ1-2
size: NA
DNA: TGTGCCAGTAGTATGGTCCAAGGGGGCCTCTATGGCTACACCTTC
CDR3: CASSMVQGGLYGYTF

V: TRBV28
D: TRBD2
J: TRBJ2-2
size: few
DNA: TGTGCCAGCAGGAGGTCTAGCGGATACACCGGGGAGCTGTTTTTT
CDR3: CASRRSSGYTGELFF

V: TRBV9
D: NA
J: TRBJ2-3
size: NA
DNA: TGTGCCAGCAGCGTAGGTGTCTTCCGCACAGATACGCAGTATTTT
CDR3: CASSVGVFRTDTQYF

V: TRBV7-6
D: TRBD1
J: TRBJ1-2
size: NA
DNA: TGTGCCAGCAGCCTCGGGACAGGGGGCCACTATGGCTACACCTTC
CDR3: CASSLGTGGHYGYTF

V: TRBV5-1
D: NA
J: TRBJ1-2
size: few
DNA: TGCGCCAGCGCCGGGACTTTGGGCTATGGCTACACCTTC
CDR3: CASAGTLGYGYTF

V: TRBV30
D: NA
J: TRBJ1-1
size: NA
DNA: TGTGCCTGGAGTGGGGGGGCTGGTTTTAAAGCTTTCTTT
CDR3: CAWSGGAGFKAFF

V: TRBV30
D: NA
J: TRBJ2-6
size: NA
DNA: TGTGCCTGGAGCCCTACAGGCAACTCTGGGGCCAACGTCCTGACTTTC
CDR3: CAWSPTGNSGANVLTF

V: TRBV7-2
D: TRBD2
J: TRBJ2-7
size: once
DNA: TGTGCCAGCAGCTTAAAGGGGACGGGAGGGCCCCGACCCGAGCAGTACTTC
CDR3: CASSLKGTGGPRPEQYF

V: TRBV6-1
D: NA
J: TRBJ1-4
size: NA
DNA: TGTGCCAGCAGGGGGGACTTAGGAGGGGAGGAAAAACTGTTTTTT
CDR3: CASRGDLGGEEKLFF

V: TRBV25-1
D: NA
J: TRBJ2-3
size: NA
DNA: TGTGCCAGCAGGGCAGCCGGCACAGATACGCAGTATTTT
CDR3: CASRAAGTDTQYF

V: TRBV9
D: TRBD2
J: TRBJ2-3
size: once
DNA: TGTGCCAGCAGCACGGACGGGAGGACGGCAGATACGCAGTATTTT
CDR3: CASSTDGRTADTQYF

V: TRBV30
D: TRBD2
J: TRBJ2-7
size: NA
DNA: TGTGCCTGGACCGGAGGGGCGGGAGTCTTCTCCTACGAGCAGTACTTC
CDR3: CAWTGGAGVFSYEQYF

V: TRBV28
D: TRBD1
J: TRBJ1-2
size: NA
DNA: TGTGCCAGCAGTCCCGGGACAGGGGGCTATGGCTACACCTTC
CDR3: CASSPGTGGYGYTF

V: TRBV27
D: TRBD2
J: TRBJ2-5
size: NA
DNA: TGTGCCAGCAGGGAGGTCGGGGGGGAGACCCAGTACTTC
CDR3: CASREVGGETQYF

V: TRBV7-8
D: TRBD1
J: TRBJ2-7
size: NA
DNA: TGTGCCAGCAGCCTTGACAGGGCTCTTGGGGAGCAGTACTTC
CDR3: CASSLDRALGEQYF

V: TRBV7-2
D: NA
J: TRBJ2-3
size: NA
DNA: TGTGCCAGCAGGCCAACCACAGATACGCAGTATTTT
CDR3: CASRPTTDTQYF

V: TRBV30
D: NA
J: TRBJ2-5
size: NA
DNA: TGTGCCTGGACAACCCAGGAAAAAGAGACCCAGTACTTC
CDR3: CAWTTQEKETQYF

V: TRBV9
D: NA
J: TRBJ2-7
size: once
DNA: TGTGCCAGCAGCGTCGGCTCGGCGGGGCGCGGCGAGCAGTACTTC
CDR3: CASSVGSAGRGEQYF

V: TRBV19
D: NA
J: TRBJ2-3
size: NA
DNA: TGTGCCAGTTCGAAAGGGGTCGGCACAGATACGCAGTATTTT
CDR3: CASSKGVGTDTQYF

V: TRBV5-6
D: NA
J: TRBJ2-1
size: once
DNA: TGTGCCAGCAGCCACAACGGTAAGGTAATCTCCTACAATGAGCAGTTCTTC
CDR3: CASSHNGKVISYNEQFF

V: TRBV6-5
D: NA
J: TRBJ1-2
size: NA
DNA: TGTGCCAGCAGAGATGGCCTTAGCTATGGCTACACCTTC
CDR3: CASRDGLSYGYTF

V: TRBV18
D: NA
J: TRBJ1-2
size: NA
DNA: TGTGCCAGCTCACCCTTAGACAGGCCCTATGGCTACACCTTC
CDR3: CASSPLDRPYGYTF

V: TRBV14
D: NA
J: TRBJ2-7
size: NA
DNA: TGTGCCAGCAGCCAAGAGGGGCTCCTAGATTTTAACGAGCAGTACTTC
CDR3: CASSQEGLLDFNEQYF

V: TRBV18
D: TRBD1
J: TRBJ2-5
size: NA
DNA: TGTGCCAGCTCAATTTCAGGGGGAGAGACCCAGTACTTC
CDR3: CASSISGGETQYF

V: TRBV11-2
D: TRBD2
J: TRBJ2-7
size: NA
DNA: TGTGCCAGCAGCTTGGGACTAGCGGGGATCTACGAGCAGTACTTC
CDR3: CASSLGLAGIYEQYF